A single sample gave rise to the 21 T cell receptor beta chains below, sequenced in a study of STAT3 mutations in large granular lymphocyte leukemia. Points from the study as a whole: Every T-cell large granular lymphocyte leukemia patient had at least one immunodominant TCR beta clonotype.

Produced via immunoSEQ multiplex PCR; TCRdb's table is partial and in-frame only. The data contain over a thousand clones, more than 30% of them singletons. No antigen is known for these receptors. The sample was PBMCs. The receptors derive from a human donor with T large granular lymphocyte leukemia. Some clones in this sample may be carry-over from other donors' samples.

CDR3 sequence: CASSSPPSYEQYF. In nucleotides, the CDR3 is TGCGCCAGCAGCTCCCCTCCCTCCTACGAGCAGTACTTC. The chain joins TRBV5-1 to TRBJ2-7, with unresolved D. The CDR3 extends over 13 amino acids. Germline V gene lookup returns CDR1 SGHRS and CDR2 YFSETQ. V shed 3 bases and J shed 0 bases, with 7 bases lying between them.

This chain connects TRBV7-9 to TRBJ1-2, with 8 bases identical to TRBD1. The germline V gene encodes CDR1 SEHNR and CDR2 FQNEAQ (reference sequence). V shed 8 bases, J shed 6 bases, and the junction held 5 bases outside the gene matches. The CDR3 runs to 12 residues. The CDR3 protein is CASQGADNGYTF. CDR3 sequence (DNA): TGTGCCAGCCAGGGGGCAGACAATGGCTACACCTTC.

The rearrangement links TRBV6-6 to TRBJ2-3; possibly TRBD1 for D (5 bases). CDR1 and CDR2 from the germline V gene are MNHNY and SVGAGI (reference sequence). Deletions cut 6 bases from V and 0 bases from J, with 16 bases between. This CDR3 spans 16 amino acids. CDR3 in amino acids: CASRPPQERSTDTQYF. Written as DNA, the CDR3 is TGTGCCAGCAGGCCCCCACAGGAGCGAAGCACAGATACGCAGTATTTT.

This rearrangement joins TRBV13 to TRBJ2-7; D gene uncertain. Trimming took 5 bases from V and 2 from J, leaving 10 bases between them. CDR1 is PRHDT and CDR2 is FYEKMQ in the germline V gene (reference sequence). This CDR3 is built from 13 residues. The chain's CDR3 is CASSLLGAYEQYF. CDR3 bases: TGTGCCAGCAGCCTCCTAGGCGCCTACGAGCAGTACTTC.

This CDR3 is CASSFGTERNTIYF. The CDR3 region has the DNA TGCGCCAGCAGCTTCGGGACAGAGAGAAACACCATATATTTT. V and J are TRBV5-1 and TRBJ1-3; 7 positions agree with TRBD1. The V and J ends lost 2 bases and 5 bases, in that order; junction bases with no gene match: 4. Per germline, CDR1 SGHRS and CDR2 YFSETQ. The CDR3 covers 14 residues. The full variable domain, in which reference TRBV5-1 and TRBJ1-3 provide the parts outside the CDR3, is KAGVTQTPRYLIKTRGQQVTLSCSPISGHRSVSWYQQTPGQGLQFLFEYFSETQRNKGNFPGRFSGRQFSNSRSEMNVSTLELGDSALYLCASSFGTERNTIYFGEGSWLTVV.

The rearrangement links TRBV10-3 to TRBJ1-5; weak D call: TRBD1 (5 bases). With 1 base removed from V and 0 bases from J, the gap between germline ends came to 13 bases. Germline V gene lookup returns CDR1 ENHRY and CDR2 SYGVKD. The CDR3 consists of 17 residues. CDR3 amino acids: CAISEYGGENSNQPQHF. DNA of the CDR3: TGTGCCATCAGTGAGTACGGAGGGGAGAATAGCAATCAGCCCCAGCATTTT.

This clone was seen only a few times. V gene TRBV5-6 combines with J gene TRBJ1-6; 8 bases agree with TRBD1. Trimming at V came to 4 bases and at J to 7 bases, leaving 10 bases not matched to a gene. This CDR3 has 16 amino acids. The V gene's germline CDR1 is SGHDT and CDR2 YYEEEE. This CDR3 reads CASSTGQGLRNSPLHF. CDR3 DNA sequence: TGTGCCAGCAGCACCGGACAGGGTTTGAGGAATTCACCCCTCCACTTT.

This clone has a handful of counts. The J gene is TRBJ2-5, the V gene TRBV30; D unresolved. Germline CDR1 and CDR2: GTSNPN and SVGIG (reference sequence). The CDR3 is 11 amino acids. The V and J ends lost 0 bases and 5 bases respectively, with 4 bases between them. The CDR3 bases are TGTGCCTGGAGTGTAGCGGAGACCCAGTACTTC. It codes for CAWSVAETQYF. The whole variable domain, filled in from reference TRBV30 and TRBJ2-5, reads SQTIHQWPATLVQPVGSPLSLECTVEGTSNPNLYWYRQAAGRGLQLLFYSVGIGQISSEVPQNLSASRPQDRQFILSSKKLLLSDSGFYLCAWSVAETQYFGPGTRLLVL.

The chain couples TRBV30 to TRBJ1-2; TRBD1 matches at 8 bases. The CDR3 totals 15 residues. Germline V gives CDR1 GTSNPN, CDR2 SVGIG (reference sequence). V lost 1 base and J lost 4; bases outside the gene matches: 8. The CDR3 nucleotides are TGTGCCTGGAGTGGGGGACCGGGACAGGTCTATGGCTACACCTTC. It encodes CAWSGGPGQVYGYTF.

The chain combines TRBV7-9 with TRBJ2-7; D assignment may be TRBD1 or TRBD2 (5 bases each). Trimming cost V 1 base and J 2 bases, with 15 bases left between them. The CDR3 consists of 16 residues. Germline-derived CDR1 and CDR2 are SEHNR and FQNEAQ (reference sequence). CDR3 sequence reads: CASSLVWGKPAYEQYF. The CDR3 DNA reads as TGTGCCAGCAGCTTAGTCTGGGGGAAACCGGCCTACGAGCAGTACTTC.

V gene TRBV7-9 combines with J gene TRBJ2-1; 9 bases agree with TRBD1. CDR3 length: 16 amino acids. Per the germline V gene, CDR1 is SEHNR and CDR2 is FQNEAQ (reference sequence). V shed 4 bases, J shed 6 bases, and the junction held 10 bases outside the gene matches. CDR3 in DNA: TGTGCCAGCAGCTCTGGGGGGACAGGGTACGTCAATGAGCAGTTCTTC. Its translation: CASSSGGTGYVNEQFF.

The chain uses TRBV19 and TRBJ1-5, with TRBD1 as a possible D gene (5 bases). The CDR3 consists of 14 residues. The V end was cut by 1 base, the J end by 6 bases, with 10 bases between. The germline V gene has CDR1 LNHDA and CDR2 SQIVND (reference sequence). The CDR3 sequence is CASSIVEGIQPQHF. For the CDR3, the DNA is TGTGCCAGTAGTATAGTGGAGGGGATTCAGCCCCAGCATTTT.

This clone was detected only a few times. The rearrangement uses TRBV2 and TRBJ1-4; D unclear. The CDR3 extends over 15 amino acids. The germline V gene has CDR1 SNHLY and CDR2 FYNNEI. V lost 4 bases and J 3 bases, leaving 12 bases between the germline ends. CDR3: CASSGEWGSNEKLFF. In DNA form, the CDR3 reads TGTGCCAGCAGTGGGGAGTGGGGATCTAATGAAAAACTGTTTTTT. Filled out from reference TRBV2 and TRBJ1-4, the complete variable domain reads EPEVTQTPSHQVTQMGQEVILRCVPISNHLYFYWYRQILGQKVEFLVSFYNNEISEKSEIFDDQFSVERPDGSNFTLKIRSTKLEDSAMYFCASSGEWGSNEKLFFGSGTQLSVL.

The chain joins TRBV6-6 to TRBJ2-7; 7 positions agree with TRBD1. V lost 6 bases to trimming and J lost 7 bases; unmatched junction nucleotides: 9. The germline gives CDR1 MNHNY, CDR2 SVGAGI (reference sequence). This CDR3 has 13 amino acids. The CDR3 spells CASSQTGDGEQYF. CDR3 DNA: TGTGCCAGCAGCCAAACAGGGGACGGGGAGCAGTACTTC.

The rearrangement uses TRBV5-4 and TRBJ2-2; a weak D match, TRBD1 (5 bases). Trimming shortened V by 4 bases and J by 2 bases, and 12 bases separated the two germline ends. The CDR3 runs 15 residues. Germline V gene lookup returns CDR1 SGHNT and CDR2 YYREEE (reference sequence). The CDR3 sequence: CASSNPTENTGELFF. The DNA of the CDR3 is TGTGCCAGCAGCAACCCGACAGAAAACACCGGGGAGCTGTTTTTT.

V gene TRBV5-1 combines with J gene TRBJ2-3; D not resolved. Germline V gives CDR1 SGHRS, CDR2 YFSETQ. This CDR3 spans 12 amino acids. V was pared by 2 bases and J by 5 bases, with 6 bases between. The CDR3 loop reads CASSLRRDTQYF. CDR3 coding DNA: TGCGCCAGCAGCTTAAGAAGAGATACGCAGTATTTT.

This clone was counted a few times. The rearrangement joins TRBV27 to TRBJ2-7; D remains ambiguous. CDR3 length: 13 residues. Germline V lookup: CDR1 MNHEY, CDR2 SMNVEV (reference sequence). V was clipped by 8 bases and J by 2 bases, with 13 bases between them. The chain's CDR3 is CASGAMGPYEQYF. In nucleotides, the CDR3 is TGTGCCAGCGGCGCAATGGGCCCCTACGAGCAGTACTTC.

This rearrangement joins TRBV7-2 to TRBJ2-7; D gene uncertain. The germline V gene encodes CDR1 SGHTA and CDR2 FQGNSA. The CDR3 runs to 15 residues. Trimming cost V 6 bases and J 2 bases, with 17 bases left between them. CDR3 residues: CASSSRKVNPYEQYF. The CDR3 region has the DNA TGTGCCAGCAGTTCTCGCAAGGTTAATCCCTACGAGCAGTACTTC.

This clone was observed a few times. CDR3 bases: TGTGCCAGCACTCCGGACAGTCTTGTCTATGGCTACACCTTC. Its translation: CASTPDSLVYGYTF. The chain is built from TRBV25-1 and TRBJ1-2; TRBD1 might be the D (6 bases). This CDR3 contains 14 residues. The germline V gene encodes CDR1 MGHDK and CDR2 SYGVNS. V was shortened by 7 bases and J by 4 bases, with 16 bases between the two germline ends.

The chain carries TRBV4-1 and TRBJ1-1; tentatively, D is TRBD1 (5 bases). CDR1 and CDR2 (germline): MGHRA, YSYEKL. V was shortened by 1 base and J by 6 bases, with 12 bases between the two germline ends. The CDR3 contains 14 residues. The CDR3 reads CASSQGRQGPEAFF. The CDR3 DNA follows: TGCGCCAGCAGCCAAGGGCGGCAGGGCCCTGAAGCTTTCTTT.

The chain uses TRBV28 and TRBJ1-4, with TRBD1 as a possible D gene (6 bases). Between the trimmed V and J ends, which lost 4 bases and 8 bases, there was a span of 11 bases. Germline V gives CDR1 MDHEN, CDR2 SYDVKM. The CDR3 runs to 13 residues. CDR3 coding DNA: TGTGCCAGCAGTTCTAGACAGGCGGAAAAACTGTTTTTT. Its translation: CASSSRQAEKLFF.